This TCR beta chain is drawn from a study of blood T cells in healthy people across ages. Primed by a sample-barcoded 5' primer and a J-beta primer mix, a second PCR proceeded for 7 to 11 cycles. MiXCR, applied by TCRdb to the 5' RACE reads, yields one record per CDR3 protein. Of roughly 1.5 million distinct CDR3 sequences in the sample, approximately 43% are singletons; the top ten hold under 5%. Germline values: CDR1 MGHDK, CDR2 SYGVNS. CDR3 length equals 17 residues. V was pared by 1 base and J by 2 bases, with 15 bases between. Caucasian individuals from Russia who were healthy and aged about 6 to 90 acted as donors. Staff drew approximately 9.7 milliliters of peripheral blood from each donor. This clonotype appeared a few times.

The chain joins TRBV25-1 to TRBJ2-1; D is undetermined. What was sequenced was blood. This receptor was identified in a woman younger than 35 in good health. The CDR3 DNA sequence: TGTGCCAGCAGTGAATCGGTGTTGGGTGTTACCTACAATGAGCAGTTCTTC. This translates into CASSESVLGVTYNEQFF.